One sample yielded the 24 T cell receptor beta chains listed below, sequenced in a study of T cell repertoires in cytomegalovirus infection. TCRdb independently ran MiXCR on the reads; one entry per CDR3 protein. The data contain 570,000 or so distinct CDR3 sequences, around two fifths of them singletons. The antigens for these receptors are not known. The specimen comprised cultured PBMCs, sampled from culture after CMV antigen stimulation. Receptors were obtained from a human donor in good health (CMV status not recorded). Some clones in this sample may be carry-over from other donors' samples.

V and J are TRBV9 and TRBJ1-5, with no clear D. Germline assignment: CDR1 SGDLS and CDR2 YYNGEE. Trimming took 5 bases from V and 5 from J, leaving 14 bases between them. The CDR3 contains 14 residues. The CDR3 reads CASSPSADYQPQHF. DNA for the CDR3: TGTGCCAGCAGTCCTTCGGCAGATTATCAGCCCCAGCATTTT.

The chain is built from TRBV6-1 and TRBJ2-7; possibly TRBD1 for D (6 bases). Trimming took 10 bases from V and 2 from J, leaving 15 bases between them. CDR3 length: 13 residues. The germline CDR1 and CDR2 sequences are MNHNS and SASEGT. CDR3 coding DNA: TGTGCCACCACCGTAACAGGGACCTACGAGCAGTACTTC. It is translated as CATTVTGTYEQYF.

The chain has TRBV11-2 and TRBJ2-1; the D is unclear. Germline V gene sequence: CDR1 SGHAT, CDR2 FQNNGV. The CDR3 contains 15 residues. Trimming pared 1 base from V and 2 bases from J, leaving 9 bases between. The CDR3: CASSLGLLTYNEQFF. The CDR3 region has the DNA TGTGCCAGCAGCTTAGGATTACTCACCTACAATGAGCAGTTCTTC. Full variable domain (remainder filled in from reference TRBV11-2 and TRBJ2-1): EAGVAQSPRYKIIEKRQSVAFWCNPISGHATLYWYQQILGQGPKLLIQFQNNGVVDDSQLPKDRFSAERLKGVDSTLKIQPAKLEDSAVYLCASSLGLLTYNEQFFGPGTRLTVL.

This clonotype showed up just a few times. This chain uses TRBV30 with TRBJ2-1; 10 bases are shared with TRBD2. The CDR3 contains 18 residues. Trimming cost V 5 bases and J 4 bases; bases outside gene matches: 17. The germline V gene encodes CDR1 GTSNPN and CDR2 SVGIG (reference sequence). The CDR3 sequence is CAWGGGGFSGRSYNEQFF. As DNA, the CDR3 is TGTGCCTGGGGTGGGGGGGGATTTAGCGGGAGGTCGTACAATGAGCAGTTCTTC. The full variable domain, with the rest looked up from reference TRBV30 and TRBJ2-1, is SQTIHQWPATLVQPVGSPLSLECTVEGTSNPNLYWYRQAAGRGLQLLFYSVGIGQISSEVPQNLSASRPQDRQFILSSKKLLLSDSGFYLCAWGGGGFSGRSYNEQFFGPGTRLTVL.

This chain connects TRBV6-1 to TRBJ1-1; 7 bases fit TRBD1. Germline CDR1 is MNHNS and CDR2 is SASEGT. Trimming at V came to 6 bases and at J to 0 bases, leaving 13 bases not matched to a gene. The CDR3 extends over 17 amino acids. The DNA of the CDR3 is TGTGCCAGCAGGCTGCGGGACAGCCGAACCCTGAACACTGAAGCTTTCTTT. This encodes CASRLRDSRTLNTEAFF.

The chain combines TRBV12-3 or TRBV12-4 with TRBJ2-7; TRBD1 might be the D (6 bases). Deletions cut 6 bases from V and 3 bases from J, with 12 bases between. The CDR3 totals 13 residues. The CDR3 region is CASSWGHIYEQYF. Written as DNA, the CDR3 is TGTGCCAGCAGCTGGGGACACATCTACGAGCAGTACTTC.

This clonotype was observed a handful of times. The chain links TRBV27 to TRBJ1-1; no firm D call. Germline lookup yields CDR1 MNHEY and CDR2 SMNVEV (reference sequence). This CDR3 has 15 amino acids. V was trimmed by 1 base and J by 4 bases, leaving 13 bases between them. DNA for the CDR3: TGTGCCAGCAGTTTATTAAAGGGTATCTTCACTGAAGCTTTCTTT. Translated, it gives CASSLLKGIFTEAFF.

The gene calls are TRBV6-1 and TRBJ2-7; weak D call: TRBD2 (7 bases). Germline V CDR1 and CDR2: MNHNS, SASEGT. The CDR3 sequence is 15 residues long. Trimming took off 2 bases at V and 5 bases at J, with 16 bases between the two ends. DNA for the CDR3: TGTGCCAGCAGTGAATTGAGGGGGGGCCGGGACGAGCAGTACTTC. Amino acid sequence: CASSELRGGRDEQYF.

The chain combines TRBV7-6 with TRBJ1-1; 9 bases agree with TRBD1. Germline V lookup: CDR1 SGHVS, CDR2 FNYEAQ. Trimming cost V 5 bases and J 5 bases; bases outside gene matches: 12. The CDR3 sequence is 16 residues long. The CDR3 reads CASSKQGAIQGTEAFF. CDR3 DNA sequence: TGTGCCAGCAGCAAACAGGGGGCAATACAGGGAACTGAAGCTTTCTTT.

The chain links TRBV5-6 to TRBJ2-1; perhaps TRBD2 as D (5 bases). The CDR3 covers 13 residues. Per the germline V gene, CDR1 is SGHDT and CDR2 is YYEEEE. V lost 2 bases to trimming and J lost 8 bases, with 11 bases between them. CDR3 sequence reads: CASSLSPRDEQFF. In DNA form, the CDR3 reads TGTGCCAGCAGCTTAAGCCCGCGGGATGAGCAGTTCTTC.

The chain couples TRBV5-4 to TRBJ1-4, with 7 positions matching TRBD1. CDR1 and CDR2 from the germline V gene are SGHNT and YYREEE (reference sequence). V trimming: 3 bases; J trimming: 0 bases; junction bases outside the gene matches: 14. The CDR3 is 19 residues long. The CDR3 nucleotides are TGTGCCAGCAGCTCCCGGACAGGAGAGGGATCTGCAACTAATGAAAAACTGTTTTTT. As protein: CASSSRTGEGSATNEKLFF.

This clonotype was seen a few times. This rearrangement joins TRBV6-2 or TRBV6-3 to TRBJ2-7; 7 bases align to TRBD1. The trim removed 7 bases at V and 2 bases at J, leaving 8 bases unmatched. From germline, CDR1 is MNHEY and CDR2 SVGEGT. The CDR3 length is 14 residues. The CDR3 nucleotides are TGTGCCAGCAAGATACAGGGGATGACCTACGAGCAGTACTTC. This translates into CASKIQGMTYEQYF.

This clonotype was recorded a few times. The rearrangement joins TRBV28 to TRBJ1-1; the D is unclear. The CDR3 is 14 residues long. Trimming shortened V by 3 bases and J by 5 bases, and 13 bases separated the two germline ends. Germline V CDR1 and CDR2: MDHEN, SYDVKM. CDR3 sequence (DNA): TGTGCCAGCAGTTTGTTTCGTTTTGGAACTGAAGCTTTCTTT. Translated, it gives CASSLFRFGTEAFF.

At least ten counts were recorded for this clonotype. The chain couples TRBV7-8 to TRBJ2-2; 10 bases line up with TRBD2. Looked up from germline, CDR1 is SGHVS and CDR2 is FQNEAQ. The CDR3 runs 16 residues. V was clipped by 4 bases and J by 3 bases; unmatched bases: 5. For the CDR3, the DNA is TGTGCCAGCAGCTCGTTCGGACTAGCGGACACCGGGGAGCTGTTTTTT. It encodes CASSSFGLADTGELFF.

In nucleotides, the CDR3 is TGTGCCAGCTCCAACGGGTGGGGGAATACGCAGTATTTT. Protein product: CASSNGWGNTQYF. This chain links TRBV6-2 or TRBV6-3 with TRBJ2-3; perhaps D is TRBD1 or TRBD2 (5 bases each). This CDR3 spans 13 amino acids. Deletions cut 8 bases from V and 7 bases from J, with 16 bases between. Per the germline V gene, CDR1 is MNHEY and CDR2 is SVGEGT.

The chain couples TRBV7-2 to TRBJ2-2; possibly TRBD2 for D (5 bases). This CDR3 is 15 amino acids long. CDR1 SGHTA and CDR2 FQGNSA come from the germline V gene. Trimming removed 2 bases from V and 5 bases from J, with 12 bases in between. CDR3 sequence: CASSLYPGETGELFF. CDR3 bases: TGTGCCAGCAGCTTATATCCCGGGGAAACCGGGGAGCTGTTTTTT.

The sample holds a few counts of this clonotype. J is TRBJ2-3 and V is TRBV7-2; 14 nucleotides match TRBD2. This CDR3 is 17 amino acids long. The germline gives CDR1 SGHTA, CDR2 FQGNSA. After removal of 5 bases from V and 2 bases from J, the junction contained 6 bases not matched to a gene. In nucleotides, the CDR3 is TGTGCCAGCAGCCGGAGGACTAGCGGGAGGTACACAGATACGCAGTATTTT. It is translated as CASSRRTSGRYTDTQYF. The full variable domain, completed using reference TRBV7-2 and TRBJ2-3, is GAGVSQSPSNKVTEKGKDVELRCDPISGHTALYWYRQSLGQGLEFLIYFQGNSAPDKSGLPSDRFSAERTGGSVSTLTIQRTQQEDSAVYLCASSRRTSGRYTDTQYFGPGTRLTVL.

The table lists this clonotype with a few counts. The chain uses TRBV7-2 and TRBJ1-2; 7 bases align to TRBD1. Germline assignment: CDR1 SGHTA and CDR2 FQGNSA. The CDR3 consists of 12 residues. V shed 10 bases, J shed 6 bases, and the junction held 8 bases outside the gene matches. The CDR3 loop reads CATGQSVDGYTF. CDR3 bases: TGTGCCACGGGACAGTCCGTCGATGGCTACACCTTC.

The chain is built from TRBV7-2 and TRBJ2-7; the D gene is possibly TRBD2 (6 bases). Germline V gene sequence: CDR1 SGHTA, CDR2 FQGNSA. This CDR3 has 16 amino acids. V was pared by 1 base and J by 0 bases, with 13 bases between. The CDR3 region has the DNA TGTGCCAGCAGCTTAGTAGCTTGGCGGGGCTCCTACGAGCAGTACTTC. Protein product: CASSLVAWRGSYEQYF. The full variable domain, with the rest looked up from reference TRBV7-2 and TRBJ2-7, is GAGVSQSPSNKVTEKGKDVELRCDPISGHTALYWYRQSLGQGLEFLIYFQGNSAPDKSGLPSDRFSAERTGGSVSTLTIQRTQQEDSAVYLCASSLVAWRGSYEQYFGPGTRLTVT.

This clonotype showed up just a few times. V and J are TRBV28 and TRBJ2-1; possibly TRBD1 or TRBD2 for D (5 bases each). The germline gives CDR1 MDHEN, CDR2 SYDVKM. Trimming left V 3 bases short and J 3 bases short, with 12 bases between. This CDR3 region has 15 residues. The CDR3 bases are TGTGCCAGCAGTTTGGCAGGGAGAAACTACAATGAGCAGTTCTTC. Its protein product is CASSLAGRNYNEQFF.

The V call is TRBV7-6, the J call TRBJ2-7; possibly TRBD1 for D (5 bases). Trimming took 2 bases from V and 5 from J, leaving 10 bases between them. The germline CDR1 and CDR2 sequences are SGHVS and FNYEAQ. The length of the CDR3 is 13 residues. As DNA, the CDR3 is TGTGCCAGCAGCTTACTTGGGGCTGACGAGCAGTACTTC. Its protein product is CASSLLGADEQYF.

The genes are TRBV12-3 or TRBV12-4 and TRBJ2-7; a weak D match, TRBD1 (7 bases). The CDR3 has 13 amino acids. The V end was cut by 6 bases, the J end by 11 bases, with 20 bases between. The CDR3 bases are TGTGCCAGCAGCCCCATTGTGGAGGGGACAGAGTACTTC. The encoded protein is CASSPIVEGTEYF.

The table lists this clonotype with a few counts. The chain employs TRBV7-8 and TRBJ1-2; 10 nucleotides match TRBD1. The V segment lost 2 bases and the J segment 3 bases; nucleotides outside the gene matches: 18. The CDR3 contains 20 residues. Germline V lookup: CDR1 SGHVS, CDR2 FQNEAQ. CDR3 DNA: TGTGCCAGCAGCTTATACCCCAGGGGACAGGGGACTATCATACACTATGGCTACACCTTC. This gives the protein CASSLYPRGQGTIIHYGYTF.

The CDR3 loop is CSALDPPPETQYF. CDR3 sequence (DNA): TGCAGTGCTCTCGATCCTCCTCCAGAGACCCAGTACTTC. The genes are TRBV20-1 and TRBJ2-5; D is unresolved. CDR1 and CDR2 (germline): DFQATT, SNEGSKA (reference sequence). The V and J ends lost 5 bases and 4 bases respectively, with 14 bases between them. CDR3 size: 13 residues.